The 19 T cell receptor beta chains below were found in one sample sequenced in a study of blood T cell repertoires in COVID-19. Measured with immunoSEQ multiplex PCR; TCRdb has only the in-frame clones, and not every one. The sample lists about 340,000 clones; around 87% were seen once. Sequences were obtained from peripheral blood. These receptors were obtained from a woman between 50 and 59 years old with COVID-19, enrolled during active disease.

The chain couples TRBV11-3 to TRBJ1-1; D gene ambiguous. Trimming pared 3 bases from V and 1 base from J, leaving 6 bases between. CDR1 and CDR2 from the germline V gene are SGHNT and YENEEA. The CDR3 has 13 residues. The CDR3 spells CASSFRRNTEAFF. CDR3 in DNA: TGTGCCAGCAGCTTCCGGAGGAACACTGAAGCTTTCTTT.

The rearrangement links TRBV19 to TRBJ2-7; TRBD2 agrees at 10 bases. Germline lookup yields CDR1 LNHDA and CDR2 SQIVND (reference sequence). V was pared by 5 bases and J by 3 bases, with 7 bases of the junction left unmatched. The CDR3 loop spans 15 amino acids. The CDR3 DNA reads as TGTGCCAGTAGTCCCCAGTCTAGCGGGAGCTACGAGCAGTACTTC. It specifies CASSPQSSGSYEQYF.

CDR3 protein: CASSLGRGEAGYTF. CDR3 in DNA: TGTGCCAGCAGCTTGGGGAGAGGGGAGGCTGGCTACACCTTC. V is TRBV5-4 and J is TRBJ1-2; a possible D gene is TRBD1 (5 bases). CDR3 size: 14 residues. Trimming shortened V by 0 bases and J by 7 bases, and 13 bases separated the two germline ends. CDR1 is SGHNT and CDR2 is YYREEE in the germline V gene (reference sequence).

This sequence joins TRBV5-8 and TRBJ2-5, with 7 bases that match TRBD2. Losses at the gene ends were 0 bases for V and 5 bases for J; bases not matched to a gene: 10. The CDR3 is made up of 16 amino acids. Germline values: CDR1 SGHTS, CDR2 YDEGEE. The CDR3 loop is CASSLGRRLATETQYF. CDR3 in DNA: TGTGCCAGCAGCTTGGGAAGGAGACTAGCCACGGAGACCCAGTACTTC.

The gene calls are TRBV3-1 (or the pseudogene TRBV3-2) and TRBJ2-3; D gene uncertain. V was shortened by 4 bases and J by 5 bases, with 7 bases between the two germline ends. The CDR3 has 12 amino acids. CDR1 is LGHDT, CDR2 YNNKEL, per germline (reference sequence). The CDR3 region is CASSLPEDTQYF. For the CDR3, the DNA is TGTGCCAGCAGCCTACCAGAAGATACGCAGTATTTT.

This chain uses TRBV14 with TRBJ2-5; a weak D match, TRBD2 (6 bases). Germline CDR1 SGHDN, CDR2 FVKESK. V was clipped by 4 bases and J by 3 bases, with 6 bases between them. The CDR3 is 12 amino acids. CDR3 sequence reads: CASSPGEETQYF. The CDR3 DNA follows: TGTGCCAGCAGCCCGGGGGAAGAGACCCAGTACTTC.

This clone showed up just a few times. The CDR3 sequence: CASPGEQFF. The CDR3 region has the DNA TGTGCCAGCCCCGGTGAGCAGTTCTTC. The chain carries TRBV12-1 and TRBJ2-1; TRBD2, the table's D call, was not compared with the DNA. TRBV12-1 is a pseudogene. CDR3 length equals 9 residues.

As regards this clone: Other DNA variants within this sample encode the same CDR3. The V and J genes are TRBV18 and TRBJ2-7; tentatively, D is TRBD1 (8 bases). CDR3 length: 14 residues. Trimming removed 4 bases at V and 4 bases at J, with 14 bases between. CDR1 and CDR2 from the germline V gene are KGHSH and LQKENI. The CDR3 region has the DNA TGTGCCAGCTCACTAGGACAGGGAGGGTACGAGCAGTACTTC. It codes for CASSLGQGGYEQYF.

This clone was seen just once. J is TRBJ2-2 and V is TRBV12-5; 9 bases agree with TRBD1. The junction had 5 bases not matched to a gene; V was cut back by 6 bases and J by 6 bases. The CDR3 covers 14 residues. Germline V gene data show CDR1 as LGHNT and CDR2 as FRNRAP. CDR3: CASGITGGSGELFF. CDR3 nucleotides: TGTGCTAGTGGCATTACAGGGGGCTCCGGGGAGCTGTTTTTT.

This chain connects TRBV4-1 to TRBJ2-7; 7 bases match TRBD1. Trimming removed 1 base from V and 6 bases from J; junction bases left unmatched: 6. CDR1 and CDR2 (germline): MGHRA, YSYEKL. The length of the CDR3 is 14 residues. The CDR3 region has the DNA TGCGCCAGCAGCCAAGGACAGGGTCGGACCGAGCAGTACTTC. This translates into CASSQGQGRTEQYF.

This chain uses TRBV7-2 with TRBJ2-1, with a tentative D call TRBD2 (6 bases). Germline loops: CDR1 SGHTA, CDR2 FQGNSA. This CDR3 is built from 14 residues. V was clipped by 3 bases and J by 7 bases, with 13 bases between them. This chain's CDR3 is CASSFGGRLNEQFF. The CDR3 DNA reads TGTGCCAGCAGCTTCGGAGGGCGCTTGAATGAGCAGTTCTTC.

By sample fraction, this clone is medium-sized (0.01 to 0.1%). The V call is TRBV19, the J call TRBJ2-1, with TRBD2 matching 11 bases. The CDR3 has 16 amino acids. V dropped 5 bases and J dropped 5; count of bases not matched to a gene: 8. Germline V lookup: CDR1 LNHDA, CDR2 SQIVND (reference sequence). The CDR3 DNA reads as TGTGCCAGTAGTCGACTAGCGGGAATACGGGACAATGAGCAGTTCTTC. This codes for CASSRLAGIRDNEQFF.

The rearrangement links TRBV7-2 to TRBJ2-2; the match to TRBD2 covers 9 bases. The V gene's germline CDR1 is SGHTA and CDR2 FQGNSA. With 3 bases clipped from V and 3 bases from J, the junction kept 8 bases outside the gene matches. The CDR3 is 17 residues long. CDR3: CASSFDSGSIDTGELFF. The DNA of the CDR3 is TGTGCCAGCAGCTTTGATAGCGGGAGTATCGACACCGGGGAGCTGTTTTTT. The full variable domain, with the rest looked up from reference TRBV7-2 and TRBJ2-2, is GAGVSQSPSNKVTEKGKDVELRCDPISGHTALYWYRQSLGQGLEFLIYFQGNSAPDKSGLPSDRFSAERTGGSVSTLTIQRTQQEDSAVYLCASSFDSGSIDTGELFFGEGSRLTVL.

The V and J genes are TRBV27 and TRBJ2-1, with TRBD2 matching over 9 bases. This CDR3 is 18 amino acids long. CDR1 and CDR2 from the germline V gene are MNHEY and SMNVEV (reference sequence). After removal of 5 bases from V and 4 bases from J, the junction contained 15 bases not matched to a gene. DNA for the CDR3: TGTGCCAGCAGTCCACTATTTAGCGGGAGAGCCGGATACAATGAGCAGTTCTTC. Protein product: CASSPLFSGRAGYNEQFF.

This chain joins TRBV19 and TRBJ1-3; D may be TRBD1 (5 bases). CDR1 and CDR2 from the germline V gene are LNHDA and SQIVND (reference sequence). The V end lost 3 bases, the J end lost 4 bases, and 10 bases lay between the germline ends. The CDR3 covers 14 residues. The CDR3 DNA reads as TGTGCCAGTAGTATTGGAGACAGAGGAAACACCATATATTTT. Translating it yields CASSIGDRGNTIYF.

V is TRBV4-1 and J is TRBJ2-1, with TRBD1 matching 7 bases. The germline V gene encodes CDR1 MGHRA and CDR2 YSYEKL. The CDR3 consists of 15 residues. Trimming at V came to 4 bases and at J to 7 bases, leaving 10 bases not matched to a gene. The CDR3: CASSLGTATWNEQFF. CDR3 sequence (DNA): TGCGCCAGCAGCCTAGGGACAGCAACTTGGAATGAGCAGTTCTTC.

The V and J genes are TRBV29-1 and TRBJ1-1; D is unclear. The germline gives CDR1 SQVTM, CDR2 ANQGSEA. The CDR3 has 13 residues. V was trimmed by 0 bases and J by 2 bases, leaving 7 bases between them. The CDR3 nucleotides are TGCAGCGTTGAAGACAACAGCAACACTGAAGCTTTCTTT. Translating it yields CSVEDNSNTEAFF.

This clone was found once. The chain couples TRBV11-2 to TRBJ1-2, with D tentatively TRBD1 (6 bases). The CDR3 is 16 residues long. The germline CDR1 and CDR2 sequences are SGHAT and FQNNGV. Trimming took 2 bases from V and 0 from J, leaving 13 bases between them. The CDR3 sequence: CASSLQTGLSNYGYTF. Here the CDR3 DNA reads TGTGCCAGCAGCTTACAGACAGGCCTTTCTAACTATGGCTACACCTTC.

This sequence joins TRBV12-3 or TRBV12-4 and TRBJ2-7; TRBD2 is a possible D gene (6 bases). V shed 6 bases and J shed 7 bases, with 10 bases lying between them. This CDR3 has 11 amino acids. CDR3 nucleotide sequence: TGTGCCAGCAGCCTTGGGAGGGAGCAGTACTTC. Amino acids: CASSLGREQYF.